These T cell receptor beta chains were read from a single sample in a study of T cell responses to AZD1222 COVID-19 vaccine. Only in-frame clones appear in the TCRdb table, and some are missing; sequencing was by immunoSEQ multiplex PCR. Of around 120,000 clones in the sample, about 88% were seen once. The source was peripheral blood, collected on day 0 of AZD1222 vaccination. The source of these receptors is an adult in good health. Each CDR3 is given with its conserved first and last residue. The D gene is left open where the match is weak. Clone size appears in some rows only: once, few, many, or a class for an expanded clone.

v_gene	abundance	d_gene	j_gene	CDR3aa	CDR3nt
TRBV6-4	NA	NA	TRBJ2-5	CARRSQETQYF	TGTGCCAGGCGGTCGCAAGAGACCCAGTACTTC
TRBV5-8	NA	NA	TRBJ2-3	CASQQRATDTQYF	TGTGCCAGCCAGCAGAGGGCCACAGATACGCAGTATTTT
TRBV11-2	NA	TRBD2	TRBJ2-1	CASSPRLAGGGYNEQFF	TGTGCCAGCAGCCCGCGACTAGCGGGAGGCGGCTACAATGAGCAGTTCTTC
TRBV6-5	NA	TRBD1	TRBJ2-5	CASRPGGVETQYF	TGTGCCAGCAGGCCAGGGGGCGTTGAGACCCAGTACTTC
TRBV12-3/TRBV12-4	NA	NA	TRBJ2-2	CASSFEGGELFF	TGTGCCAGCAGTTTTGAGGGCGGGGAGCTGTTTTTT
TRBV12-3/TRBV12-4	NA	NA	TRBJ1-1	CASSLLENTEAFF	TGTGCCAGCAGTTTACTAGAGAACACTGAAGCTTTCTTT
TRBV30	NA	NA	TRBJ2-7	CAWSPWRGLHEQYF	TGTGCCTGGAGCCCGTGGAGGGGGCTCCACGAGCAGTACTTC
TRBV7-3	NA	NA	TRBJ1-1	CASSFQYTEAFF	TGTGCCAGCAGCTTCCAATACACTGAAGCTTTCTTT
TRBV7-9	NA	TRBD2	TRBJ2-1	CASSIGLAGSSSYNEQFF	TGTGCCAGCAGCATTGGACTAGCGGGATCCTCCTCCTACAATGAGCAGTTCTTC
TRBV28	NA	NA	TRBJ2-1	CASSFAIEQFF	TGTGCCAGCAGTTTTGCTATTGAGCAGTTCTTC
TRBV12-3/TRBV12-4	NA	NA	TRBJ1-5	CASSFDKVQPQHF	TGTGCCAGCAGTTTCGACAAGGTACAGCCCCAGCATTTT
TRBV4-2	NA	NA	TRBJ2-1	CASSQELGGGHPYNEQFF	TGTGCCAGCAGCCAAGAGTTAGGGGGGGGCCATCCCTACAATGAGCAGTTCTTC
TRBV5-8	NA	TRBD1	TRBJ1-4	CASSEHSGGGLKFGKLFF	TGTGCCAGCAGCGAACACTCAGGGGGCGGTTTGAAATTTGGAAAACTGTTTTTT
TRBV5-4	NA	TRBD2	TRBJ2-3	CASRRLADNTDTQYF	TGTGCCAGCAGAAGACTAGCGGACAACACAGATACGCAGTATTTT
TRBV7-9	NA	TRBD2	TRBJ2-1	CASSPGGAGYNEQFF	TGTGCCAGCAGCCCCGGGGGGGCCGGCTACAATGAGCAGTTCTTC
TRBV24-1	NA	TRBD1	TRBJ1-5	CATSDRTGFQPQHF	TGTGCCACCAGTGACCGGACAGGGTTCCAGCCCCAGCATTTT
TRBV28	NA	NA	TRBJ1-1	CASNPHPNTEAFF	TGTGCCAGCAATCCCCATCCGAACACTGAAGCTTTCTTT
TRBV7-8	NA	NA	TRBJ1-1	CASSQSRGQGTEAFF	TGTGCCAGCAGCCAGAGCCGGGGCCAGGGCACTGAAGCTTTCTTT
TRBV15	once	NA	TRBJ1-3	CATSAGVSSGNTIYF	TGTGCCACCAGCGCAGGGGTAAGCTCTGGAAACACCATATATTTT
TRBV6-5	NA	NA	TRBJ2-7	CASKGQPVGSYEQYF	TGTGCCAGCAAGGGGCAGCCGGTAGGCTCCTACGAGCAGTACTTC
TRBV7-3	NA	TRBD1	TRBJ1-2	CASSVTGGDGYTF	TGTGCCAGCAGCGTGACAGGGGGCGATGGCTACACCTTC
TRBV2	few	TRBD1	TRBJ1-2	CASSGTGEGGYTF	TGTGCCAGCAGTGGGACAGGGGAGGGTGGCTACACCTTC
TRBV7-3	NA	NA	TRBJ2-1	CASSLGLAHEQFF	TGTGCCAGCAGCTTAGGGTTAGCCCATGAGCAGTTCTTC
TRBV19	NA	NA	TRBJ1-5	CASSMPQGYSNQPQHF	TGTGCCAGTAGTATGCCCCAGGGGTATAGCAATCAGCCCCAGCATTTT
TRBV2	once	TRBD1	TRBJ1-6	CASAFGTGRTSPLHF	TGTGCCAGCGCGTTTGGGACAGGGAGGACTTCACCCCTCCACTTT
TRBV7-9	NA	NA	TRBJ2-1	CASSLGRSDEQFF	TGTGCCAGCAGCTTAGGTAGGAGTGATGAGCAGTTCTTC
TRBV19	NA	NA	TRBJ1-1	CASNALGQLGFF	TGTGCCAGTAATGCTCTTGGACAGTTGGGTTTCTTT
TRBV28	NA	TRBD2	TRBJ2-7	CASSLPSGNYEQYF	TGTGCCAGCAGTTTACCTAGCGGGAATTACGAGCAGTACTTC
TRBV18	NA	NA	TRBJ1-2	CASSPPGWSLGADYGYTF	TGTGCCAGCTCACCACCGGGATGGAGTCTGGGAGCGGACTATGGCTACACCTTC
TRBV6-5	NA	TRBD1	TRBJ1-1	CASSYSTGGPNTEAFF	TGTGCCAGCAGTTACTCGACAGGGGGCCCGAACACTGAAGCTTTCTTT
TRBV7-2	NA	NA	TRBJ2-5	CASTLAAGKETQYF	TGTGCCAGCACCTTAGCAGCAGGGAAAGAGACCCAGTACTTC
TRBV11-1	NA	NA	TRBJ1-1	CASSLEGTTEAFF	TGTGCCAGCAGCTTAGAGGGGACCACTGAAGCTTTCTTT
TRBV6-1	NA	NA	TRBJ1-6	CASSEKTGISPLHF	TGTGCCAGCAGTGAAAAAACAGGGATTTCACCCCTCCACTTT
TRBV3-1/TRBV3-2	NA	NA	TRBJ2-1	CASSQDTGAYNEQFF	TGTGCCAGCAGCCAAGATACGGGCGCCTACAATGAGCAGTTCTTC
TRBV5-1	NA	NA	TRBJ1-2	CASSLVADNYGYTF	TGCGCCAGCAGCTTGGTAGCAGACAACTATGGCTACACCTTC
TRBV5-1	few	NA	TRBJ1-6	CASSLDAGDNSPLHF	TGCGCCAGCAGCTTGGATGCTGGAGATAATTCACCCCTCCACTTT
TRBV28	NA	NA	TRBJ2-5	CASSLFEGKETQYF	TGTGCCAGCAGTTTATTTGAAGGAAAAGAGACCCAGTACTTC
TRBV2	NA	NA	TRBJ1-5	CASSEKDNSNQPQHF	TGTGCCAGCAGTGAAAAAGACAATAGCAATCAGCCCCAGCATTTT
TRBV5-4	NA	TRBD2	TRBJ2-5	CASSLGLAVQETQYF	TGTGCCAGCAGCTTGGGCCTAGCGGTACAAGAGACCCAGTACTTC
TRBV9	NA	NA	TRBJ1-1	CASSVEGGRATEAFF	TGTGCCAGCAGCGTAGAGGGCGGGCGAGCAACTGAAGCTTTCTTT
TRBV19	NA	NA	TRBJ2-5	CASKDGGLAETQYF	TGTGCCAGTAAGGACGGGGGGCTCGCAGAGACCCAGTACTTC
TRBV7-9	NA	NA	TRBJ1-3	CASSLEQAISSGNTIYF	TGTGCCAGCAGCTTAGAACAGGCGATTAGCTCTGGAAACACCATATATTTT
TRBV6-5	NA	TRBD2	TRBJ2-7	CASVLAGDYEQYF	TGTGCCAGCGTACTAGCGGGAGACTACGAGCAGTACTTC
TRBV2	NA	NA	TRBJ1-5	CASRNSNQPQHF	TGTGCCAGCAGGAATAGCAATCAGCCCCAGCATTTT
TRBV18	NA	NA	TRBJ2-7	CASSPGGGGYEQYF	TGTGCCAGCTCCCCGGGAGGGGGCGGCTACGAGCAGTACTTC
TRBV11-1	NA	TRBD1	TRBJ1-2	CASSHGQGGNYGYTF	TGTGCCAGCAGCCATGGACAGGGGGGGAACTATGGCTACACCTTC